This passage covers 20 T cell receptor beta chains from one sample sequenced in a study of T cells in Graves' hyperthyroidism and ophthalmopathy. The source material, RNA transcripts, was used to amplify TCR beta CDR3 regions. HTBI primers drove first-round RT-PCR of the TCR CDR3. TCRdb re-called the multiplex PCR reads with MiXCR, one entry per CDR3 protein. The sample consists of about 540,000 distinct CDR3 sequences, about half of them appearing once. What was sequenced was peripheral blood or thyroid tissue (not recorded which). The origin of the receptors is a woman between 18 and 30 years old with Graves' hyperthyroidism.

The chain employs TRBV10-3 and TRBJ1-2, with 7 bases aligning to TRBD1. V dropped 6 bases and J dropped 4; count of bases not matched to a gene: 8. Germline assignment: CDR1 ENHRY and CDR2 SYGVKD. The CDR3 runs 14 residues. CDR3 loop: CAISTGQATYGYTF. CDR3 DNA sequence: TGTGCCATCAGCACTGGACAGGCGACCTATGGCTACACCTTC.

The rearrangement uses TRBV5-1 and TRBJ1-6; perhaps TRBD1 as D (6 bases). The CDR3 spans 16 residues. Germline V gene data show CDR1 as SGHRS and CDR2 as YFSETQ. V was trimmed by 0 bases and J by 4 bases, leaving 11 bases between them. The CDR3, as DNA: TGCGCCAGCAGCTTGGAGCAGGGGCTGTATAATTCACCCCTCCACTTT. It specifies CASSLEQGLYNSPLHF.

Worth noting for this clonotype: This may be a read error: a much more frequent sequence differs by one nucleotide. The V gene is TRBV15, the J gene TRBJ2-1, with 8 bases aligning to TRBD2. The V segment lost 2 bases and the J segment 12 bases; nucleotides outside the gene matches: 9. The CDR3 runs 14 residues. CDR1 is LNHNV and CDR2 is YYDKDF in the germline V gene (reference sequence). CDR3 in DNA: TGTGCCACCAGCAGAAACCCACGGGGGGGGATGCAGTTCTTC. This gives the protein CATSRNPRGGMQFF.

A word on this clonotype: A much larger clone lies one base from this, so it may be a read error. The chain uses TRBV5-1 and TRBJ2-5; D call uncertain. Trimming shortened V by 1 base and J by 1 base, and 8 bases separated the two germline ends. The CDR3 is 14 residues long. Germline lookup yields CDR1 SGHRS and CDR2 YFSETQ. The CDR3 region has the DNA TGCGCCAGCAGCTTGATGTCAGGCCAAGAGACCCAGTACTTC. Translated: CASSLMSGQETQYF.

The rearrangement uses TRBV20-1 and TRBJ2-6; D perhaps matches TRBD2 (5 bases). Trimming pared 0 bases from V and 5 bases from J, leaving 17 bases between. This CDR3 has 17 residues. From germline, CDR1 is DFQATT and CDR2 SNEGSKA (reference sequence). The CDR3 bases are TGCAGTGCTAGAGACGGGGTGCGAGTTGAGAGGGCCAACGTCCTGACTTTC. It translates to CSARDGVRVERANVLTF.

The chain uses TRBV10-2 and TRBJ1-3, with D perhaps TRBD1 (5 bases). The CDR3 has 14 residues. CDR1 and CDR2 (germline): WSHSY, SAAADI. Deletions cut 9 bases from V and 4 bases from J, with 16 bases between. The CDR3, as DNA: TGCGCCAGTAAGGGGCTAGCTGGAGGAAACACCATATATTTT. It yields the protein CASKGLAGGNTIYF.

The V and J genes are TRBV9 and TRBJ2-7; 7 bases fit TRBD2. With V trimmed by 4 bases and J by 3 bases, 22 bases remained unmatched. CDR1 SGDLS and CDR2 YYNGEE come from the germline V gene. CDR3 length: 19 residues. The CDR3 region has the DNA TGTGCCAGCAGCCAAGGGTTCGCTAGCGGAAAGTTAAAGGGCTACGAGCAGTACTTC. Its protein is CASSQGFASGKLKGYEQYF.

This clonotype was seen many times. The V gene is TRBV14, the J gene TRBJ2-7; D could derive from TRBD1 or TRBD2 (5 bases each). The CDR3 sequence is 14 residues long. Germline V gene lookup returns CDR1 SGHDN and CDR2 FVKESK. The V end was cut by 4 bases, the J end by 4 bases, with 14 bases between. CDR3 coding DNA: TGTGCCAGCAGCCTGGCGCAGGGACCGTACGAGCAGTACTTC. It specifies CASSLAQGPYEQYF.

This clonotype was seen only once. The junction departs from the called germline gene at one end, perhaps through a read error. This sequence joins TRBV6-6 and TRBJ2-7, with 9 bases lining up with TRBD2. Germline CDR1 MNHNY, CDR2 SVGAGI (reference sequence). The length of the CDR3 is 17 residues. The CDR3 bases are TGTGCCATCAGTGACTATAGCGGGAGACAGGACACCTACGAGCAGTACTTC. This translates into CAISDYSGRQDTYEQYF.

CDR3 in DNA: TGCAGCGTTGGGAAGGGCAGGAACACTGAAGCTTTCTTT. It codes for CSVGKGRNTEAFF. The J gene is TRBJ1-1, the V gene TRBV29-1; D ambiguous. Germline CDR1 and CDR2: SQVTM and ANQGSEA. Between the trimmed V and J ends, which lost 4 bases and 1 base, there was a span of 10 bases. The CDR3 spans 13 residues.

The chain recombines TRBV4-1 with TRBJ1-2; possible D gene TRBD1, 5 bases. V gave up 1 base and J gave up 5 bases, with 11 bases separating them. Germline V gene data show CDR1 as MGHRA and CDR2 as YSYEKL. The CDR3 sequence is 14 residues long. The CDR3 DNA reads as TGCGCCAGCAGCCAAGTTACAGGAGAATATGGCTACACCTTC. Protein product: CASSQVTGEYGYTF.

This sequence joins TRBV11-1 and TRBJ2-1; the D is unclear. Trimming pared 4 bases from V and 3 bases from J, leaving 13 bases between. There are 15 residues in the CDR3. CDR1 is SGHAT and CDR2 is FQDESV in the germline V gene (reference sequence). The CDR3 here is CASSSTRGRYNEQFF. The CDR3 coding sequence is TGTGCCAGCAGCTCCACCAGAGGACGCTACAATGAGCAGTTCTTC.

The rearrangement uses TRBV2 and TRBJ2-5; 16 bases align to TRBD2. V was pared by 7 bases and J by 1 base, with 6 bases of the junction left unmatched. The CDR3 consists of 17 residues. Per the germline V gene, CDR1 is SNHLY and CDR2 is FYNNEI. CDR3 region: CASTPGLAGGVQETQYF. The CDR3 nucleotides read TGTGCCAGCACTCCGGGACTAGCGGGAGGGGTCCAAGAGACCCAGTACTTC.

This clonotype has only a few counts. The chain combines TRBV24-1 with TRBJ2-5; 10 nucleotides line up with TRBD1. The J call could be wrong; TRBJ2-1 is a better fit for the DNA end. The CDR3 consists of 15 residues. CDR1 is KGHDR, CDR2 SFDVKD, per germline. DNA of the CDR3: TGTGCCACCAGTGAACCCCGGGACAGGGGCCATGAGCAGTTCTTC. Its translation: CATSEPRDRGHEQFF.

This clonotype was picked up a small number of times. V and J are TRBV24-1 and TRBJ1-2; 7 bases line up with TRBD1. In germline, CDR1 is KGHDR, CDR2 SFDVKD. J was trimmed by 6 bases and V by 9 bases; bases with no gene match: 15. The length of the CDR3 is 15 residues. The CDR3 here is CATPPRTGVPNGYTF. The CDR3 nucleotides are TGTGCCACCCCTCCTAGGACAGGTGTCCCGAATGGCTACACCTTC.

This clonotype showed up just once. CDR3: CATSEAGTRGTGANVLTF. CDR3 DNA: TGTGCCACCAGTGAGGCGGGGACCAGGGGAACTGGGGCCAACGTCCTGACTTTC. The chain couples TRBV24-1 to TRBJ2-6; D is tentatively TRBD1 or TRBD2 (6 bases each). CDR1 and CDR2 from the germline V gene are KGHDR and SFDVKD. This CDR3 is 18 amino acids long. V dropped 4 bases and J dropped 2 bases, with 17 bases sitting between them.

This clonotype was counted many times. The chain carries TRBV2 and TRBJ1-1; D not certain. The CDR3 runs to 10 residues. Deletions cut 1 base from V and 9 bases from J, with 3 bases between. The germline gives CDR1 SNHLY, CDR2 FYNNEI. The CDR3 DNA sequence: TGTGCCAGCAGTGAAGGAAAAGCTTTCTTT. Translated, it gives CASSEGKAFF.

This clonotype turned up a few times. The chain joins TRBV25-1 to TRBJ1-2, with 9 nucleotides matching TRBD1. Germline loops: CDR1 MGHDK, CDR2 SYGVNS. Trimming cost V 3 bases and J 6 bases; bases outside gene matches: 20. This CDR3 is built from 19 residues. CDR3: CASSDEYLPGQGYSHGYTF. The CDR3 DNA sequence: TGTGCCAGCAGTGACGAGTACCTTCCGGGACAGGGTTATTCGCATGGCTACACCTTC.

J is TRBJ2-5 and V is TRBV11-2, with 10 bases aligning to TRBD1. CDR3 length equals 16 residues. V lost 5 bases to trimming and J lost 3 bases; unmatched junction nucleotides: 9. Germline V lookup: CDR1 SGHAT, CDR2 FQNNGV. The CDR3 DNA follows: TGTGCCAGCAGCCCTACGGGACAGGGGCAAGAAGAGACCCAGTACTTC. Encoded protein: CASSPTGQGQEETQYF.

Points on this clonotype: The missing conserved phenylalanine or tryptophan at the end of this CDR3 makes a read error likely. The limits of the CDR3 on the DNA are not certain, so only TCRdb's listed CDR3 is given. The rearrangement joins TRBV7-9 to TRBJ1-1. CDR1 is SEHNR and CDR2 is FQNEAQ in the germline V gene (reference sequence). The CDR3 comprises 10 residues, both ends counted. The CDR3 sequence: CASSLTYRKL.